This passage covers 3 T cell receptor beta chains from one sample sequenced in a study of blood T cell repertoires in COVID-19. Repertoires were generated with immunoSEQ multiplex PCR, while TCRdb's copy carries only in-frame clones and drops some. The sample contains more than 75,000 clones, almost 85% of which appear only once. What was sequenced was peripheral blood. The receptors come from a man between 60 and 75 years old with acute or convalescent COVID-19.

The chain carries TRBV28 and TRBJ2-1; the D gene is possibly TRBD2 (6 bases). The CDR3 consists of 15 residues. Trimming pared 5 bases from V and 1 base from J, leaving 12 bases between. Germline assignment: CDR1 MDHEN and CDR2 SYDVKM. CDR3 nucleotide sequence: TGTGCCAGCAGTGGTGGCGGGATTTCCTACAATGAGCAGTTCTTC. Its protein is CASSGGGISYNEQFF.

The rearrangement links TRBV28 to TRBJ2-1, with TRBD2 identical over 10 bases. V shed 5 bases and J 2 bases; nucleotides not matched to a gene: 3. The germline CDR1 and CDR2 sequences are MDHEN and SYDVKM. CDR3 length equals 15 residues. The CDR3, as DNA: TGTGCCAGCAGTGTAACTAGCGGGGCCTACAATGAGCAGTTCTTC. Encoded protein: CASSVTSGAYNEQFF.

The gene calls are TRBV19 and TRBJ2-5; 9 bases line up with TRBD1. Germline V CDR1 and CDR2: LNHDA, SQIVND (reference sequence). Germline trimming cut 7 bases from V and 4 bases from J; bases unmatched to any gene: 7. CDR3 length equals 14 residues. CDR3 loop: CASTTGQGIETQYF. The CDR3, as DNA: TGTGCCAGTACGACGGGACAGGGTATAGAGACCCAGTACTTC.